This T cell receptor (beta chain) was retrieved from a study of shared clonotypes between healthy human individuals. Libraries were prepared by immunoSEQ multiplex PCR; TCRdb keeps only in-frame clonotypes and omits some of them. This sample yields approximately 710,000 clones, of which 80% to 95% are seen a single time; 34% belongs to the top ten. Those who donated, Caucasian adults without exception, all lived in Nashville, Tennessee. A word on this clone: Its antigen is not identified.

The study's findings and limits: Generation probabilities of non-shared clonotypes were lower (relative to those shared by all four donors).

Germline CDR1 is SGHAT and CDR2 is FQNNGV. V dropped 5 bases and J dropped 4; count of bases not matched to a gene: 12. There are 17 residues in the CDR3. This TCR came from a man younger than 30 in good health. Some clones in this sample may be carry-over from other donors' samples. The gene calls are TRBV11-2 and TRBJ2-1; 9 nucleotides match TRBD1. The sample taken for sequencing was memory CD8+ T cells from PBMCs. Subset reported: CD45RO+ cells pooled with CCR7-negative TemRA cells. CDR3 bases: TGTGCCAGCAGCCCCAGAAGACAGGGGGTCGAGTACAATGAGCAGTTCTTC. Its protein product is CASSPRRQGVEYNEQFF.